This TCR beta chain emerged from a study of neurological immune-mediated disorders. This clonotype was detected only a few times. TCRdb itself ran the 5' RACE reads through MiXCR, one entry per CDR3 protein. The sample shows some 60,000 distinct CDR3 sequences, nearly 10% of them seen only once. Time point meaning: longitudinal time-point 2. 2 million unsorted PBMCs were stored in RNAlater at -80 °C before RNA extraction. Looked up from germline, CDR1 is MNHNS and CDR2 is SASEGT. V gave up 4 bases and J gave up 4 bases; unmatched junction bases: 7. The CDR3 is 15 amino acids. This clonotype was obtained from a young man in good health. The chain has TRBV6-1 and TRBJ2-1, with 7 positions matching TRBD2. The sample consisted of PBMCs. CDR3 region: CASSVGGLGYNEQFF. DNA for the CDR3: TGTGCCAGCAGTGTAGGAGGACTAGGATACAATGAGCAGTTCTTC.